This T cell receptor (beta chain) originates from a study of shared clonotypes between healthy human individuals. Turning to the study itself: For every donor, three CD4 naive, three CD4 memory, two CD8 naive and one CD8 memory plates were used.

For every subset, genomic DNA was evenly distributed across several immunoSEQ plates. The repertoire was sequenced with immunoSEQ multiplex PCR; TCRdb's copy has only in-frame clones and lacks some. In the table there are approximately 2.4 million clones, nearly 97% of which are singletons. The CDR3 runs to 13 residues. Germline V gene data show CDR1 as KGHSH and CDR2 as LQKENI. V was shortened by 6 bases and J by 6 bases, with 14 bases between the two germline ends. This clone has a single count. The split of CD4+ cells yielded CD45RA+ naive and CD45RA-negative memory subsets. Sequencing used naive CD4+ T cells sorted from blood. Subset noted: CD45RA+ positively selected. This sequence was found in a man younger than 35 in good health. This chain links TRBV18 with TRBJ1-2; D is uncertain. The DNA for the CDR3 is TGTGCCAGCTCGCCCGGAATTTCGGATGGCTACACCTTC. This encodes CASSPGISDGYTF.